This passage covers 7 T cell receptor beta chains from one sample sequenced in a study of cytomegalovirus exposure and HLA in healthy donors. Produced via immunoSEQ multiplex PCR; TCRdb's table is partial and in-frame only. The sample yields 90,000 or so clones, 85% seen once. The sequencing input was PBMCs. These receptors were taken from a man between 18 and 29 years old in good health and CMV-seropositive.

The chain combines TRBV10-3 with TRBJ2-5; 7 bases are shared with TRBD2. Germline V gene lookup returns CDR1 ENHRY and CDR2 SYGVKD. The CDR3 runs 12 residues. V lost 8 bases to trimming and J lost 2 bases; unmatched junction nucleotides: 2. CDR3 DNA sequence: TGTGCCATCGCGGGAGAACAAGAGACCCAGTACTTC. It translates to CAIAGEQETQYF.

This CDR3 reads CASSFRQGVRRGDTQYF. DNA for the CDR3: TGCGCCAGCAGCTTCCGCCAAGGGGTCCGAAGAGGAGATACGCAGTATTTT. This sequence joins TRBV5-1 and TRBJ2-3, with a possible D match to TRBD1 (5 bases). This CDR3 has 17 residues. Per germline, CDR1 SGHRS and CDR2 YFSETQ. Deletions cut 2 bases from V and 5 bases from J, with 21 bases between. Full variable domain (missing parts from reference TRBV5-1 and TRBJ2-3): KAGVTQTPRYLIKTRGQQVTLSCSPISGHRSVSWYQQTPGQGLQFLFEYFSETQRNKGNFPGRFSGRQFSNSRSEMNVSTLELGDSALYLCASSFRQGVRRGDTQYFGPGTRLTVL.

The chain recombines TRBV18 with TRBJ2-7, with a possible D match to TRBD1 (6 bases). The V gene lost 3 bases and the J gene lost 3 bases, with 27 bases spanning the gap. CDR3 length equals 19 residues. Looked up from germline, CDR1 is KGHSH and CDR2 is LQKENI. The CDR3 DNA reads as TGTGCCAGCTCACCCTTCGGGGACAAGAAGAAAGATCGCCGCTACGAGCAGTACTTC. This codes for CASSPFGDKKKDRRYEQYF.

V gene TRBV19 combines with J gene TRBJ2-1, with D perhaps TRBD1 (5 bases). Trimming removed 7 bases at V and 4 bases at J, with 11 bases between. Germline CDR1 LNHDA, CDR2 SQIVND (reference sequence). The CDR3 contains 13 residues. The CDR3 region has the DNA TGTGCCAGTATGGGGCTCTTGTACAATGAGCAGTTCTTC. Translated: CASMGLLYNEQFF.

The chain recombines TRBV5-1 with TRBJ2-7; tentatively, D is TRBD1 (6 bases). Trimming pared 0 bases from V and 0 bases from J, leaving 13 bases between. CDR3 size: 16 residues. Germline lookup yields CDR1 SGHRS and CDR2 YFSETQ. The CDR3 DNA is TGCGCCAGCAGCTTGGGGTTAGGGGACAACTCCTACGAGCAGTACTTC. The encoded protein is CASSLGLGDNSYEQYF.

The rearrangement links TRBV7-3 to TRBJ2-5; D perhaps matches TRBD1 (6 bases). V shed 1 base and J shed 5 bases, with 8 bases lying between them. Germline loops: CDR1 SGHTA, CDR2 FQGTGA. The CDR3 runs to 13 residues. The CDR3 protein is CASSLRGRETQYF. In nucleotides, the CDR3 is TGTGCCAGCAGCTTAAGGGGGCGGGAGACCCAGTACTTC.

The chain is built from TRBV13 and TRBJ1-2; D is unclear. Germline assignment: CDR1 PRHDT and CDR2 FYEKMQ (reference sequence). Trimming removed 7 bases at V and 5 bases at J, with 26 bases between. This CDR3 has 17 residues. The chain's CDR3 is CASIFPIRGKFGYGYTF. The DNA for the CDR3 is TGTGCCAGCATCTTCCCTATTCGGGGAAAATTCGGGTATGGCTACACCTTC.